This T cell receptor beta chain originates from a study of blood T cell repertoires in COVID-19. Authors' methods: How many nucleated cells were present was estimated from reference gene primer amplification. TCRdb's copy holds only in-frame clones and misses some; the assay was immunoSEQ multiplex PCR. V and J calls and clone size are copied from that table; D and trimming were computed from the DNA. The sample contains roughly 98,000 clones, almost 95% of which appear only once. Germline V gene sequence: CDR1 SNHLY, CDR2 FYNNEI. V was clipped by 11 bases and J by 9 bases; unmatched bases: 13. The CDR3 sequence is 14 residues long.

The origin of this receptor is a woman aged 55-69 years with active COVID-19. Sample: peripheral blood. The V and J genes are TRBV2 and TRBJ1-6; 7 nucleotides match TRBD1. CDR3 in amino acids: CAGSTGTVSSPLHF. The CDR3 region has the DNA TGTGCCGGTTCTACCGGGACAGTTAGTTCACCCCTCCACTTT.